This record looks at one T cell receptor beta chain sequence and its context. This clone was detected a few times. What antigen it recognizes has not been identified. Base qualities are not at hand, and no much larger clone is one base apart. Deletion took 0 bases off V and 0 bases off J, with a span of 6 bases between the germline ends. In the germline V gene, CDR1 corresponds to MNHNS and CDR2 to SASEGT. The cysteine opens and the phenylalanine closes a CDR3 of 14 amino acids. Only CDR3 DNA remains: 42 bases, in frame from the first base. Receptor libraries were prepared by the immunoSEQ multiplex PCR assay. In its TCRdb copy, this immuneACCESS table keeps in-frame sequences only and misses some clones. Where compared with another copy, unresolved V genes explain less than half of these, and the others have no known cause. The sample yields tens of thousands of clones; roughly 90% were counted once. The ten biggest clones cover around a quarter of the sample.

This specimen belongs to a study of T cell changes during pregnancy in multiple sclerosis (dated by TCRdb to the late 2010s). About the study as a whole: In women with multiple sclerosis, the researchers looked at how the T cell repertoire shifted as pregnancy progressed.

The rearrangement combines TRBV6-1 with TRBJ2-7; no D gene can be assigned with confidence. Sample: CD8+ T cells from peripheral blood mononuclear cells, taken before pregnancy. The receptor was derived from a female donor with multiple sclerosis, enrolled in a pregnancy study. The bases are TGTGCCAGCAGTGAAGCAATTAGCTCCTACGAGCAGTACTTC. This codes for CASSEAISSYEQYF.